This T cell receptor (beta chain) stems from a study of cytomegalovirus exposure and HLA in healthy donors. Vbeta (60) and Jbeta (13) primers were used in the PCR. Clones were read by immunoSEQ multiplex PCR, and TCRdb kept only the in-frame ones, dropping some. The repertoire holds about 150,000 clones, with around four fifths as singletons. Details on this clone: Antigen specificity is unknown.

General study points: An analysis done earlier found most TCR beta V segments productive about 87% or about 30% of the time. Presence/absence results assume similar sequencing depth per donor, which may not hold.

Each donor's status was that of a healthy bone marrow donor. Input material: PBMCs. The clonotype comes from a woman between 50 and 59 years old in good health and CMV-seropositive.

This chain's CDR3 is CASSLGTGLSSYEQYF. The CDR3 DNA follows: TGTGCCAGCAGCCTAGGGACAGGGCTCAGCTCCTACGAGCAGTACTTC. This chain connects TRBV5-6 to TRBJ2-5; 9 bases line up with TRBD1. The J call may be faulty, since TRBJ2-7 better matches the DNA end. CDR3 length: 16 residues. Per the germline V gene, CDR1 is SGHDT and CDR2 is YYEEEE.